This TCR beta chain comes out of a study of blood T cell repertoires in COVID-19. Assay used: immunoSEQ multiplex PCR; TCRdb lists only in-frame clones, some missing. The table lists around 450,000 clones, 85% to 90% of them singletons. Germline CDR1 reads ENHRY; CDR2 reads SYGVKD. V lost 5 bases and J lost 5; bases outside the gene matches: 11. This CDR3 has 15 residues. V is TRBV10-3 and J is TRBJ2-5; 7 nucleotides match TRBD2. The sample consisted of peripheral blood. The origin of this receptor is a woman aged 25 to 45 with acute or convalescent COVID-19. This CDR3 reads CAISLRARELETQYF. CDR3 DNA sequence: TGTGCCATCAGTCTTCGGGCGCGGGAGTTGGAGACCCAGTACTTC.